Listed below are T cell receptor beta chains from one sample, sequenced in a study of technical replicates of blood from a handful of donors. The assay was immunoSEQ multiplex PCR, and TCRdb's table has in-frame clones only and misses some. The sample contains over 85,000 clones, roughly 95% of which appear only once. The source material was T cells isolated from PBMCs. The receptor source for this set is a human donor in good health. CDR3s include the opening cysteine and the closing phenylalanine or tryptophan. Each record gives: D gene, J gene, clone size, V gene, CDR3 DNA, CDR3 protein. D genes are given only for firm matches. Clone size is shown for a subset of rows, as once, few, many or a class of expanded clone.

.	TRBJ2-1	once	TRBV30	TGTGCCTGGAGTGTCTATCGGGAGAATGAGCAGTTCTTC	CAWSVYRENEQFF
.	TRBJ2-5	.	TRBV28	TGTGCCAGCAGTTTAGTACAAGAGACCCAGTACTTC	CASSLVQETQYF
.	TRBJ2-7	once	TRBV6-5	TGTGCCAGCAGTTACAAGGGACCAGGGGCCAACGAGCAGTACTTC	CASSYKGPGANEQYF
TRBD2	TRBJ2-1	.	TRBV6-5	TGTGCCAGCAGTTACTGGGACTATCCACGCAATGAGCAGTTCTTC	CASSYWDYPRNEQFF
.	TRBJ1-2	.	TRBV4-1	TGCGCCAGCAGCCAAGTAATAGCTAACTATGGCTACACCTTC	CASSQVIANYGYTF
TRBD1	TRBJ1-2	once	TRBV5-1	TGCGCCAGCAGCTCAGGGGGACAGCCCTATGGCTACACCTTC	CASSSGGQPYGYTF
.	TRBJ2-7	.	TRBV6-1	TGTGCCAGCAGTGGGGCAGCCTACGAGCAGTACTTC	CASSGAAYEQYF
TRBD1	TRBJ1-1	.	TRBV4-3	TGCGCCAGCAGCCTAAGGGCTCCGGGACAGGTGTTTAACACTGAAGCTTTCTTT	CASSLRAPGQVFNTEAFF
TRBD1	TRBJ1-4	.	TRBV19	TGTGCCAGTTCTTTGGACAGGGGGGAAAAACTGTTTTTT	CASSLDRGEKLFF
TRBD1	TRBJ2-1	.	TRBV4-3	TGCGCCAGCAGGCCGGGACAGGGAATCTCGGGTGAGCAGTTCTTC	CASRPGQGISGEQFF
.	TRBJ2-2	.	TRBV19	TGTGCCAGTAGTATAGCCCGGACAGCCCTTACTTCTACCGGGGAGCTGTTTTTT	CASSIARTALTSTGELFF
.	TRBJ1-1	.	TRBV6-5	TGTGCCAGCAGTTGGGGGGTAGGGAACACTGAAGCTTTCTTT	CASSWGVGNTEAFF
TRBD1	TRBJ1-1	.	TRBV4-3	TGCGCCAGCAGCCCGACAGGGATCAACACTGAAGCTTTCTTT	CASSPTGINTEAFF
.	TRBJ1-3	.	TRBV5-4	TGTGCCAGCAGCTTGTCGGCAGGGGCTGGAAACACCATATATTTT	CASSLSAGAGNTIYF
.	TRBJ2-3	.	TRBV6-1	TGTGCCTCCCAGGTCGTGGGTGCAGATACGCAGTATTTT	CASQVVGADTQYF